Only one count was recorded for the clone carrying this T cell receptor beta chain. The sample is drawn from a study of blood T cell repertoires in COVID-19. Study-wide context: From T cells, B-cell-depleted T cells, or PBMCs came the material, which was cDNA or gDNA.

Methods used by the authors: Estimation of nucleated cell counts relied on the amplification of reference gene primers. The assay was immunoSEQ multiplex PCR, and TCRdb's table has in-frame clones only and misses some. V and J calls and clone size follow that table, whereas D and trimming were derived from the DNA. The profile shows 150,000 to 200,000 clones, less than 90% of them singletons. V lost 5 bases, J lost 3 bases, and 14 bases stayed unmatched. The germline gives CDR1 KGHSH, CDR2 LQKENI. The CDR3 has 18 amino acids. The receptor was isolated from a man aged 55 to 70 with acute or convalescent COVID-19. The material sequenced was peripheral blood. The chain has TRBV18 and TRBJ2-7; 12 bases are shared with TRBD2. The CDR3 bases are TGTGCCAGCTCAGAGACTAGCGGGAGAACCAGGGGGGTCTACGAGCAGTACTTC. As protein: CASSETSGRTRGVYEQYF.